This TCR beta chain came from a study of STAT3 mutations in large granular lymphocyte leukemia. Study-wide context: Roughly half the longitudinally sequenced T-LGLL patients had canonical STAT3 mutations. Findings and limits, study-wide: TCR clonotype switching after therapy occurred in about 30% of the 18 patients. Treatment regimens differed across patients between samplings. In several patients, dominant TCR clone burden exceeded STAT3 mutant burden, suggesting STAT3 mutation arose secondarily. Every T-LGLL patient had at least one immunodominant TCRbeta clonotype.

The method was immunoSEQ multiplex PCR; TCRdb's version includes in-frame clones alone and lacks a portion of them. This sample has 2,000 to 2,500 clones; roughly 53% occur once, and the top ten carry about 81%. Points on this clone: The antigen is undetermined.

This CDR3 is 17 amino acids long. Germline-derived CDR1 and CDR2 are KGHSH and LQKENI. The V end was cut by 3 bases, the J end by 1 base, with 17 bases between. This receptor was identified in a man aged 55 to 70 with T-cell large granular lymphocyte leukemia. Some clones in this sample may be carry-over from other donors' samples. The sequenced sample consisted of peripheral blood mononuclear cells. The chain uses TRBV18 and TRBJ2-3; perhaps TRBD1 as D (5 bases). CDR3 region: CASSPKLRGGRTDTQYF. The DNA for the CDR3 is TGTGCCAGCTCACCCAAACTAAGGGGCGGCCGCACAGATACGCAGTATTTT. Using reference TRBV18 and TRBJ2-3 for the parts outside the CDR3, the full variable domain is NAGVMQNPRHLVRRRGQEARLRCSPMKGHSHVYWYRQLPEEGLKFMVYLQKENIIDESGMPKERFSAEFPKEGPSILRIQQVVRGDSAAYFCASSPKLRGGRTDTQYFGPGTRLTVL.